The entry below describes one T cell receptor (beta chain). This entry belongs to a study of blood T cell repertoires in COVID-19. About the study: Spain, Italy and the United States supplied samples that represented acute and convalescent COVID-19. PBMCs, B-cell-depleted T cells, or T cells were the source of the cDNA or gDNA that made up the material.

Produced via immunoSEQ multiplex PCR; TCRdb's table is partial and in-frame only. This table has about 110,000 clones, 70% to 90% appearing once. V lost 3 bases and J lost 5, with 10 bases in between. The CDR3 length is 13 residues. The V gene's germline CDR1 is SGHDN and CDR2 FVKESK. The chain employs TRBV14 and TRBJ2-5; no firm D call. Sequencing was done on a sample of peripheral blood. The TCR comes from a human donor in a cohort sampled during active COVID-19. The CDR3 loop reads CASSQQVWETQYF. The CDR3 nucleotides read TGTGCCAGCAGCCAGCAGGTGTGGGAGACCCAGTACTTC.